This T cell receptor beta chain was captured in a study of identical twins. Study results and limitations: Beta clonotypes that were abundant in cord blood contained fewer insertions, a pattern absent from memory repertoires.

This clonotype was detected many times. No antigen is known for it. V dropped 0 bases and J dropped 0 bases, with 13 bases sitting between them. This CDR3 spans 16 amino acids. Germline V gene lookup returns CDR1 SGDLS and CDR2 YYNGEE. TCRdb processed the 5' RACE reads anew with MiXCR; each CDR3 protein has one entry. The sample yields approximately 410,000 distinct CDR3 sequences, 18% seen once. The TCR was taken from a man aged 45-65 years in good health. Sequencing was done on a sample of naive T cells sorted from blood. This chain links TRBV9 with TRBJ2-7, with D perhaps matching TRBD2 (6 bases). The CDR3 region is CASSVDGGNPSYEQYF. CDR3 nucleotides: TGTGCCAGCAGCGTAGATGGGGGGAATCCCTCCTACGAGCAGTACTTC.